The next 13 T cell receptor beta chains were all read from a single sample in a study of blood T cell repertoires in COVID-19. This table comes from immunoSEQ multiplex PCR, and its TCRdb copy is limited to in-frame clones, with some not included. The sample includes 250,000 to 300,000 clones, 85% seen only once; the top ten take approximately 6.6%. The sequenced sample consisted of PBMCs or T cells enriched from blood (not recorded which). Receptors were obtained from a woman aged 45-59 years who had been exposed to COVID-19.

The V and J genes are TRBV2 and TRBJ2-4; 10 bases match TRBD2. Trimming cost V 5 bases and J 6 bases; bases outside gene matches: 7. The germline V gene has CDR1 SNHLY and CDR2 FYNNEI. The CDR3 extends over 15 amino acids. CDR3 in DNA: TGTGCCAGCAGTTCGGAAGCGGGGGGGATAAACATTCAGTACTTC. Translating gives CASSSEAGGINIQYF.

The chain combines TRBV6-5 with TRBJ2-5; weak D call: TRBD2 (6 bases). The CDR3 is 15 residues long. The V and J ends lost 4 bases and 5 bases respectively, with 17 bases between them. CDR1 is MNHEY and CDR2 is SVGAGI in the germline V gene. CDR3: CASSSGTSLQETQYF. CDR3 DNA: TGTGCCAGCAGTTCCGGGACTTCCCTTCAGGAGACCCAGTACTTC.

This clone was picked up a small number of times. Here the CDR3 reads CASSLIEQGAINTEAFF. The CDR3 DNA is TGTGCCAGCTCACTAATAGAACAGGGGGCGATTAACACTGAAGCTTTCTTT. The chain recombines TRBV18 with TRBJ1-1, with 9 bases identical to TRBD1. V lost 4 bases to trimming and J lost 2 bases; unmatched junction nucleotides: 11. The CDR3 loop spans 17 amino acids. CDR1 is KGHSH and CDR2 is LQKENI in the germline V gene.

The chain carries TRBV5-1 and TRBJ2-7; 8 bases fit TRBD1. CDR3 length: 15 residues. V dropped 4 bases and J dropped 1; count of bases not matched to a gene: 7. Germline V gene sequence: CDR1 SGHRS, CDR2 YFSETQ. The CDR3 spells CASSLQGALSYEQYF. CDR3 bases: TGCGCCAGCAGCCTCCAGGGGGCGTTGTCCTACGAGCAGTACTTC.

V gene TRBV24-1 combines with J gene TRBJ2-2; 9 bases are a match to TRBD1. The CDR3 is 16 residues long. Per the germline V gene, CDR1 is KGHDR and CDR2 is SFDVKD. The V and J ends lost 5 bases and 4 bases, in that order; junction bases with no gene match: 7. CDR3 region: CATSGTGVLPTGELFF. The CDR3 DNA follows: TGTGCCACCAGTGGGACAGGGGTCCTACCCACCGGGGAGCTGTTTTTT.

The chain couples TRBV7-9 to TRBJ2-7; TRBD1 might be the D (5 bases). This CDR3 spans 16 amino acids. Germline V gene data show CDR1 as SEHNR and CDR2 as FQNEAQ (reference sequence). V gave up 3 bases and J gave up 4 bases, with 19 bases separating them. CDR3 loop: CASSFHRTPLGYEQYF. In DNA form, the CDR3 reads TGTGCCAGCAGCTTCCACCGGACACCGTTGGGGTACGAGCAGTACTTC.

The chain joins TRBV5-1 to TRBJ2-1, with TRBD1 identical over 7 bases. Germline V gene sequence: CDR1 SGHRS, CDR2 YFSETQ. V gave up 6 bases and J gave up 8 bases; unmatched junction bases: 11. This CDR3 is built from 14 residues. The CDR3 DNA follows: TGCGCCAGCACCTCGTCGGGACAGTCTCATGAGCAGTTCTTC. It yields the protein CASTSSGQSHEQFF.

The chain couples TRBV9 to TRBJ1-2, with D maybe TRBD1 (5 bases). The CDR3 contains 15 residues. Between the trimmed V and J ends, which lost 0 bases and 6 bases, there was a span of 15 bases. Germline CDR1 reads SGDLS; CDR2 reads YYNGEE. The CDR3, as DNA: TGTGCCAGCAGCGTAGATATGGTGTGGGGGGATGGCTACACCTTC. This sequence encodes CASSVDMVWGDGYTF.

The chain carries TRBV4-2 and TRBJ2-1, with D maybe TRBD2 (5 bases). The CDR3 contains 14 residues. Trimming cost V 0 bases and J 6 bases, with 9 bases left between them. Germline V lookup: CDR1 LGHNA, CDR2 YNFKEQ. The CDR3 region has the DNA TGTGCCAGCAGCCAAGATCTAGCTCTCAATGAGCAGTTCTTC. It is translated as CASSQDLALNEQFF.

The V call is TRBV11-2, the J call TRBJ1-1, with D unclear. Per the germline V gene, CDR1 is SGHAT and CDR2 is FQNNGV. This CDR3 region has 13 residues. V shed 4 bases and J shed 5 bases, with 11 bases lying between them. The chain's CDR3 is CASSSERGTEAFF. As DNA, the CDR3 is TGTGCCAGCAGCTCTGAACGGGGAACTGAAGCTTTCTTT.

The CDR3 sequence: CASSLEAGPYYEQYF. CDR3 bases: TGTGCCAGCAGCTTAGAGGCGGGCCCCTACTACGAGCAGTACTTC. This chain joins TRBV7-2 and TRBJ2-7; a possible D gene is TRBD2 (5 bases). The CDR3 consists of 15 residues. The germline V gene encodes CDR1 SGHTA and CDR2 FQGNSA. The V gene lost 1 base and the J gene lost 3 bases, with 13 bases spanning the gap.

The rearrangement joins TRBV5-1 to TRBJ1-2; D is perhaps TRBD1 (5 bases). The CDR3 spans 15 residues. In germline, CDR1 is SGHRS, CDR2 YFSETQ. V was clipped by 4 bases and J by 5 bases, with 18 bases between them. In nucleotides, the CDR3 is TGCGCCAGCAGCGCCGAACCGGCAGGGAATTATGGCTACACCTTC. Its protein product is CASSAEPAGNYGYTF.

This chain joins TRBV6-5 and TRBJ1-2; the match to TRBD1 covers 7 bases. J lost 1 base, V lost 11 bases, and 10 bases had no gene match. This CDR3 has 14 residues. Germline values: CDR1 MNHEY, CDR2 SVGAGI. The CDR3 bases are TGTGCCGCCGGCCGAGGGGGCAATAACTATGGCTACACCTTC. It yields the protein CAAGRGGNNYGYTF.